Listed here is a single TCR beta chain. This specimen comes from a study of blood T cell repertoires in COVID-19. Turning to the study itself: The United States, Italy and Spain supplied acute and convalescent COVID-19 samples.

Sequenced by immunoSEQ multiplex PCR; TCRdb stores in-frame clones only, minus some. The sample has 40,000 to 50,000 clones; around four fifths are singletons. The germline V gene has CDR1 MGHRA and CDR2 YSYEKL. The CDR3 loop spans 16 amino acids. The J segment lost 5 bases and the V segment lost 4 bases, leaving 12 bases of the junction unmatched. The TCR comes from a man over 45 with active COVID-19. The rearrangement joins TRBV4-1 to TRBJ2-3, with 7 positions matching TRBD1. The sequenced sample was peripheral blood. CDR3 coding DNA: TGCGCCAGCAGCCGACTGTCCGGGACAGCCCAAGATACGCAGTATTTT. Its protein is CASSRLSGTAQDTQYF.